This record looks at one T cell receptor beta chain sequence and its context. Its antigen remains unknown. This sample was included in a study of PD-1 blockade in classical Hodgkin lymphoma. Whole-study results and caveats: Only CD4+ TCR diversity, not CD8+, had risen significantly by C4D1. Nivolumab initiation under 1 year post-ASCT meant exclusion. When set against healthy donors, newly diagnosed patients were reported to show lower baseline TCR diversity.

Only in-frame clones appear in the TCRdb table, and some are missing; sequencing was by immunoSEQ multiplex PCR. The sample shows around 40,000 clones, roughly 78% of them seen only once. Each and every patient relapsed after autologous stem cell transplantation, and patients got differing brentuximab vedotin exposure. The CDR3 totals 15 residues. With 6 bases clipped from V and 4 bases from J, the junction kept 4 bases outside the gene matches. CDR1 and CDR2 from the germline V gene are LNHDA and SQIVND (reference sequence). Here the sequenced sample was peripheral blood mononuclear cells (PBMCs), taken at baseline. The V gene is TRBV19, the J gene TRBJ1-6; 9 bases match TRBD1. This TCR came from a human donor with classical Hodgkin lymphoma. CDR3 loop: CASRTGGTYNSPLHF. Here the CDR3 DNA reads TGTGCCAGTAGGACAGGGGGTACTTATAATTCACCCCTCCACTTT. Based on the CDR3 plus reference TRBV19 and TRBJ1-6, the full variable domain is DGGITQSPKYLFRKEGQNVTLSCEQNLNHDAMYWYRQDPGQGLRLIYYSQIVNDFQKGDIAEGYSVSREKKESFPLTVTSAQKNPTAFYLCASRTGGTYNSPLHFGNGTRLTVT.